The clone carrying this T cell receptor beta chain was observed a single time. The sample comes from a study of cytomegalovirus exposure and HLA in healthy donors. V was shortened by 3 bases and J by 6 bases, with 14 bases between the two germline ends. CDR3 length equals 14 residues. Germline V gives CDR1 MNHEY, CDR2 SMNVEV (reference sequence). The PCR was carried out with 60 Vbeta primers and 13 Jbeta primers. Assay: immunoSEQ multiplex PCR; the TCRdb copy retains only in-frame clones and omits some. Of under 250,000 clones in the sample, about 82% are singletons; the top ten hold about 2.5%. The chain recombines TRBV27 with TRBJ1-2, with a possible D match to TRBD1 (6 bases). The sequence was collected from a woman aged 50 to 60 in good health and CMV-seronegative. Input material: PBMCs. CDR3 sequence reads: CASSLGGQMHGYTF. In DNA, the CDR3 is TGTGCCAGCAGTTTGGGGGGGCAAATGCATGGCTACACCTTC.